The T cell receptor (beta chain) under discussion was sequenced for a study of T cell changes during pregnancy in multiple sclerosis. Clones were sequenced by immunoSEQ multiplex PCR, and TCRdb holds only the in-frame ones, with some missing. The data contain nearly 80,000 clones, just over 90% of them singletons. This clone came up a few times. The CDR3 sequence is 17 residues long. V was pared by 0 bases and J by 8 bases, with 20 bases between. Germline V CDR1 and CDR2: LGHNA, YNFKEQ. This sequence joins TRBV4-2 and TRBJ2-1; possibly TRBD1 for D (6 bases). The source of this sequence is a female donor with multiple sclerosis, enrolled in a pregnancy study. This specimen consisted of CD4+ T cells from peripheral blood mononuclear cells, obtained before pregnancy. Written as DNA, the CDR3 is TGTGCCAGCAGCCAAGATGGTTCGGCAGGGGCTAACGATGAGCAGTTCTTC. Protein: CASSQDGSAGANDEQFF.